These T cell receptor beta chains were read from a single sample in a study of T cells in localized non-small cell lung cancer. The assay was immunoSEQ multiplex PCR, and TCRdb's table has in-frame clones only and misses some. Of approximately 88,000 clones in the sample, roughly 90% are singletons; the top ten hold approximately 4%. The material was PBMCs, obtained before any cancer treatment. Receptor source: a woman between 35 and 70 years old with stage II squamous cell lung carcinoma. The CDR3 runs from the conserved cysteine through the conserved F or W. The order of the fields is D gene, clone size, J gene, V gene, CDR3 DNA, CDR3 protein. The D gene is left open where the match is weak. The size of a clone is reported for some rows only, either as once, few or many, or as a class for expanded clones.

D gene: NA
clone size: NA
J gene: TRBJ2-2
V gene: TRBV5-1
CDR3 DNA: TGCGCCAGCAGCTTGGTGCCGGCCGGTCAAGGTCCGAACACCGGGGAGCTGTTTTTT
CDR3 protein: CASSLVPAGQGPNTGELFF

D gene: TRBD2
clone size: NA
J gene: TRBJ2-5
V gene: TRBV5-4
CDR3 DNA: TGTGCCAGCAGCCCGGGGACTAGCGGGAGACAGGAGACCCAGTACTTC
CDR3 protein: CASSPGTSGRQETQYF

D gene: NA
clone size: NA
J gene: TRBJ2-7
V gene: TRBV20-1
CDR3 DNA: TGCAGTGGTGGTAGCTCCTACGAGCAGTACTTC
CDR3 protein: CSGGSSYEQYF

D gene: TRBD1
clone size: NA
J gene: TRBJ1-5
V gene: TRBV28
CDR3 DNA: TGTGCCAGCAGGCCCACAGGGGGCAGACAGCCCCAGCATTTT
CDR3 protein: CASRPTGGRQPQHF

D gene: NA
clone size: NA
J gene: TRBJ1-3
V gene: TRBV28
CDR3 DNA: TGTGCCAGCATGGGGGACTTGAGGGGAAACACCATATATTTT
CDR3 protein: CASMGDLRGNTIYF

D gene: NA
clone size: once
J gene: TRBJ2-7
V gene: TRBV6-5
CDR3 DNA: TGTGCCAGCAGAGCCCCAGGGGGGCGCTACGAGCAGTACTTC
CDR3 protein: CASRAPGGRYEQYF

D gene: TRBD2
clone size: NA
J gene: TRBJ2-7
V gene: TRBV9
CDR3 DNA: TGTGCCAGCAGCGTAGGGTATGCTAGCGGGAGCCGCCCATTTAGCGAGCAGTACTTC
CDR3 protein: CASSVGYASGSRPFSEQYF

D gene: NA
clone size: NA
J gene: TRBJ1-2
V gene: TRBV4-2
CDR3 DNA: TGTGCCAGCAGCCAAGATTGGTCCTTAAACTATGGCTACACCTTC
CDR3 protein: CASSQDWSLNYGYTF

D gene: NA
clone size: few
J gene: TRBJ2-7
V gene: TRBV5-4
CDR3 DNA: TGTGCCAGCAGCTTGGCGGGGGCTACCTACGAGCAGTACTTC
CDR3 protein: CASSLAGATYEQYF

D gene: TRBD2
clone size: NA
J gene: TRBJ2-1
V gene: TRBV5-1
CDR3 DNA: TGCGCCAGCAGTTCTTTAGCGGGAGGGACTGGTGAGCAGTTCTTC
CDR3 protein: CASSSLAGGTGEQFF

D gene: NA
clone size: NA
J gene: TRBJ1-2
V gene: TRBV4-2
CDR3 DNA: TGTGCCAGCAGCCAAGCGTTTGGACAGTCGTATGGCTACACCTTC
CDR3 protein: CASSQAFGQSYGYTF

D gene: NA
clone size: NA
J gene: TRBJ2-7
V gene: TRBV6-1
CDR3 DNA: TGTGCCAGCAGTGAAGCCCCAGGGCCCTACGAGCAGTACTTC
CDR3 protein: CASSEAPGPYEQYF

D gene: TRBD2
clone size: NA
J gene: TRBJ2-1
V gene: TRBV29-1
CDR3 DNA: TGCAGCGTTGATCAAAGCGGGGGCTACAATGAGCAGTTCTTC
CDR3 protein: CSVDQSGGYNEQFF

D gene: NA
clone size: NA
J gene: TRBJ2-7
V gene: TRBV5-1
CDR3 DNA: TGCGCCAGCAGCTTCTCACCTTCCTACGAGCAGTACTTC
CDR3 protein: CASSFSPSYEQYF

D gene: NA
clone size: NA
J gene: TRBJ2-6
V gene: TRBV2
CDR3 DNA: TGTGCCAGCACCATCGAGACTTCGGGGGCCAACGTCCTGACTTTC
CDR3 protein: CASTIETSGANVLTF

D gene: NA
clone size: NA
J gene: TRBJ2-3
V gene: TRBV7-2
CDR3 DNA: TGTGCCAGCAGCCCGACATACTGGGGCCGCACAGATACGCAGTATTTT
CDR3 protein: CASSPTYWGRTDTQYF

D gene: NA
clone size: NA
J gene: TRBJ1-2
V gene: TRBV6-5
CDR3 DNA: TGTGCCAGCAGTACTAGGGACTATGGCTACACCTTC
CDR3 protein: CASSTRDYGYTF

D gene: TRBD1
clone size: NA
J gene: TRBJ1-2
V gene: TRBV5-4
CDR3 DNA: TGTGCCAGCAGCATAGGGGGCTCCAACTATGGCTACACCTTC
CDR3 protein: CASSIGGSNYGYTF

D gene: NA
clone size: NA
J gene: TRBJ2-7
V gene: TRBV6-8
CDR3 DNA: TGTGCCAGCGGTGGTTTCAGGACCCGCTACGAGCAGTACTTC
CDR3 protein: CASGGFRTRYEQYF

D gene: NA
clone size: NA
J gene: TRBJ2-3
V gene: TRBV27
CDR3 DNA: TGTGCCAGCAGTCCCCTCACGGGGAGCACAGATACGCAGTATTTT
CDR3 protein: CASSPLTGSTDTQYF

D gene: NA
clone size: NA
J gene: TRBJ1-4
V gene: TRBV15
CDR3 DNA: TGTGCCACCAGCCACTCCGGACGTAATGAAAAACTGTTTTTT
CDR3 protein: CATSHSGRNEKLFF

D gene: NA
clone size: NA
J gene: TRBJ1-1
V gene: TRBV5-6
CDR3 DNA: TGTGCCAGCAGCTTTTCGTTGACGGGGATCAGGAACACTGAAGCTTTCTTT
CDR3 protein: CASSFSLTGIRNTEAFF

D gene: TRBD1
clone size: few
J gene: TRBJ2-3
V gene: TRBV5-6
CDR3 DNA: TGTGCCAGCAGCTTGGTAGGGACAGAGTACACAGATACGCAGTATTTT
CDR3 protein: CASSLVGTEYTDTQYF

D gene: NA
clone size: NA
J gene: TRBJ1-1
V gene: TRBV28
CDR3 DNA: TGTGCCAGCAGTTTATCCGGCAAGGGGACTGAAGCTTTCTTT
CDR3 protein: CASSLSGKGTEAFF

D gene: TRBD2
clone size: NA
J gene: TRBJ2-2
V gene: TRBV13
CDR3 DNA: TGTGCCAGCAGCTTAGCTAGGACTAGAGGAACCGGGGAGCTGTTTTTT
CDR3 protein: CASSLARTRGTGELFF

D gene: TRBD2
clone size: NA
J gene: TRBJ2-2
V gene: TRBV7-7
CDR3 DNA: TGTGCCAGCAGGGCTAGCGGTCAAACCGGGGAGCTGTTTTTT
CDR3 protein: CASRASGQTGELFF

D gene: NA
clone size: NA
J gene: TRBJ2-1
V gene: TRBV5-1
CDR3 DNA: TGCGCCAGCAGCTTAATTAATGAGCAGTTCTTC
CDR3 protein: CASSLINEQFF

D gene: TRBD1
clone size: NA
J gene: TRBJ2-7
V gene: TRBV19
CDR3 DNA: TGTGCCAGTAGTATAGAGGGGACAGGGGGCAGCGAGCAGTACTTC
CDR3 protein: CASSIEGTGGSEQYF

D gene: NA
clone size: NA
J gene: TRBJ2-5
V gene: TRBV27
CDR3 DNA: TGTGCCAGCAGTTCAGGGGACGGGACCTGGGCCCAGTACTTC
CDR3 protein: CASSSGDGTWAQYF

D gene: TRBD1
clone size: NA
J gene: TRBJ1-4
V gene: TRBV6-5
CDR3 DNA: TGTGCCAGCAGTTTCGGACAGGGGGAAAAACTGTTTTTT
CDR3 protein: CASSFGQGEKLFF

D gene: NA
clone size: once
J gene: TRBJ1-2
V gene: TRBV27
CDR3 DNA: TGTGCCAGCAGTTGGTCAGGTGGGGACGGCCTCTATGGCTACACCTTC
CDR3 protein: CASSWSGGDGLYGYTF

D gene: NA
clone size: NA
J gene: TRBJ1-2
V gene: TRBV19
CDR3 DNA: TGTGCCAGTAGTATAGACCGTGGCAGGGGATATGGCTACACCTTC
CDR3 protein: CASSIDRGRGYGYTF

D gene: NA
clone size: NA
J gene: TRBJ1-6
V gene: TRBV28
CDR3 DNA: TGTGCCAGCAGTTGGAGGGGGGGGAATTCACCCCTCCACTTT
CDR3 protein: CASSWRGGNSPLHF

D gene: NA
clone size: NA
J gene: TRBJ2-5
V gene: TRBV5-6
CDR3 DNA: TGTGCCAGCAGCGTTAAAGAGACCCAGTACTTC
CDR3 protein: CASSVKETQYF

D gene: TRBD1
clone size: NA
J gene: TRBJ2-5
V gene: TRBV10-1
CDR3 DNA: TGCGCCAGCAGTGAGGGGACAGGGACAGCCGGGACCCAGTACTTC
CDR3 protein: CASSEGTGTAGTQYF

D gene: NA
clone size: NA
J gene: TRBJ2-1
V gene: TRBV19
CDR3 DNA: TGTGCCAGTAGTATTTTAACCCTCAATGAGCAGTTCTTC
CDR3 protein: CASSILTLNEQFF

D gene: TRBD2
clone size: NA
J gene: TRBJ2-1
V gene: TRBV28
CDR3 DNA: TGTGCCAGCATCATCGGGGGTAGCGGGTTCGATGAGCAGTTCTTC
CDR3 protein: CASIIGGSGFDEQFF

D gene: TRBD1
clone size: NA
J gene: TRBJ1-4
V gene: TRBV7-8
CDR3 DNA: TGTGCCAGCAGCTTAGCTGGGACAGGGGGTGCAACTAATGAAAAACTGTTTTTT
CDR3 protein: CASSLAGTGGATNEKLFF

D gene: NA
clone size: NA
J gene: TRBJ1-1
V gene: TRBV19
CDR3 DNA: TGTGCCAGTAGTATACCGTCAGACAAGGGACGGAGGGATGACACTGAAGCTTTCTTT
CDR3 protein: CASSIPSDKGRRDDTEAFF

D gene: NA
clone size: NA
J gene: TRBJ1-3
V gene: TRBV6-1
CDR3 DNA: TGTGCCAGCAGTGAAACTATTAGCTCTGGAAACACCATATATTTT
CDR3 protein: CASSETISSGNTIYF

D gene: TRBD2
clone size: NA
J gene: TRBJ2-3
V gene: TRBV2
CDR3 DNA: TGTGCCACCCCCCCGACTAGCGGTCTCCCAGATACGCAGTATTTT
CDR3 protein: CATPPTSGLPDTQYF

D gene: TRBD1
clone size: NA
J gene: TRBJ1-2
V gene: TRBV14
CDR3 DNA: TGTGCCAGCAGCCAAGTGCAGGGGGCTCACTATGGCTACACCTTC
CDR3 protein: CASSQVQGAHYGYTF

D gene: TRBD1
clone size: NA
J gene: TRBJ2-3
V gene: TRBV6-4
CDR3 DNA: TGTGCCAGCAGTGATAACAGGGGAGCAGATACGCAGTATTTT
CDR3 protein: CASSDNRGADTQYF

D gene: NA
clone size: NA
J gene: TRBJ1-1
V gene: TRBV19
CDR3 DNA: TGTGCCAGTAGTCGGTTGGTTGGGAACACTGAAGCTTTCTTT
CDR3 protein: CASSRLVGNTEAFF

D gene: NA
clone size: NA
J gene: TRBJ2-2
V gene: TRBV11-2
CDR3 DNA: TGTGCCAGCAGCTTACAGGGAGGGGAGCTGTTTTTT
CDR3 protein: CASSLQGGELFF

D gene: NA
clone size: NA
J gene: TRBJ1-1
V gene: TRBV6-5
CDR3 DNA: TGTGCCAGCATGGCCCCCTCCCGATCGAACACTGAAGCTTTCTTT
CDR3 protein: CASMAPSRSNTEAFF

D gene: TRBD1
clone size: NA
J gene: TRBJ2-7
V gene: TRBV27
CDR3 DNA: TGTGCCAGCAGTTTATCCGGGACAGGGACGACCGAGCAGTACTTC
CDR3 protein: CASSLSGTGTTEQYF

D gene: TRBD2
clone size: NA
J gene: TRBJ2-2
V gene: TRBV11-2
CDR3 DNA: TGTGCCAGCAGCTTAGTGGCTAGCGGGAACACCGGGGAGCTGTTTTTT
CDR3 protein: CASSLVASGNTGELFF

D gene: TRBD2
clone size: NA
J gene: TRBJ2-5
V gene: TRBV6-1
CDR3 DNA: TGTGCCATCGAAACTAGCGGGGGGGAGACCCAGTACTTC
CDR3 protein: CAIETSGGETQYF

D gene: NA
clone size: NA
J gene: TRBJ1-1
V gene: TRBV10-1
CDR3 DNA: TGCGCCACGCAACGGGGGGGGACGGACACTGAAGCTTTCTTT
CDR3 protein: CATQRGGTDTEAFF

D gene: TRBD2
clone size: NA
J gene: TRBJ2-3
V gene: TRBV15
CDR3 DNA: TGTGCCACCAGCAGAGATTTGAGCGGGGGCACAGATACGCAGTATTTT
CDR3 protein: CATSRDLSGGTDTQYF

D gene: NA
clone size: NA
J gene: TRBJ1-3
V gene: TRBV5-1
CDR3 DNA: TGCGCCAGCAGCTTGGGAATCTCTGGAAACACCATATATTTT
CDR3 protein: CASSLGISGNTIYF

D gene: TRBD1
clone size: NA
J gene: TRBJ2-7
V gene: TRBV2
CDR3 DNA: TGTGCCAGCAGTGGGACAGGGCAGGGACTGAGGGGCGAGCAGTACTTC
CDR3 protein: CASSGTGQGLRGEQYF

D gene: NA
clone size: NA
J gene: TRBJ1-3
V gene: TRBV28
CDR3 DNA: TGTGCCAGCAGCACTCGGGACAACTCTGGAAACACCATATATTTT
CDR3 protein: CASSTRDNSGNTIYF

D gene: NA
clone size: NA
J gene: TRBJ2-2
V gene: TRBV30
CDR3 DNA: TGTGCCGGGCCACCACGTGCGGGCGGGAACACCGGGGAGCTGTTTTTT
CDR3 protein: CAGPPRAGGNTGELFF

D gene: NA
clone size: NA
J gene: TRBJ1-5
V gene: TRBV7-8
CDR3 DNA: TGTGCCAGCAGCTTAAGGCTTAATAGCAATCAGCCCCAGCATTTT
CDR3 protein: CASSLRLNSNQPQHF

D gene: NA
clone size: NA
J gene: TRBJ1-1
V gene: TRBV2
CDR3 DNA: TGTGCCAGCACCCTAACCCGGACGGCCCGAGAAGCTTTCTTT
CDR3 protein: CASTLTRTAREAFF

D gene: NA
clone size: NA
J gene: TRBJ1-6
V gene: TRBV27
CDR3 DNA: TGTGCCAGCGGACGGGGGAAGAATTCACCCCTCCACTTT
CDR3 protein: CASGRGKNSPLHF